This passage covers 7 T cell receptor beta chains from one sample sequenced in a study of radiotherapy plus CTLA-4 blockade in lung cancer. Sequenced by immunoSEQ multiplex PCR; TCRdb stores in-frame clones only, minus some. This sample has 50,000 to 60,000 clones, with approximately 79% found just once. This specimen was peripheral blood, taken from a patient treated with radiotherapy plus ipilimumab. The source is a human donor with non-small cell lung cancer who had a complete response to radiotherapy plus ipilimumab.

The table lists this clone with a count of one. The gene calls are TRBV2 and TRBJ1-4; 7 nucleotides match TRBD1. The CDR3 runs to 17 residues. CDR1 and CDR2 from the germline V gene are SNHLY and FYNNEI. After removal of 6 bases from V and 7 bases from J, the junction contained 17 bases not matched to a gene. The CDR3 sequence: CASRYRGGFALGEKLFF. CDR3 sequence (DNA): TGTGCCAGCAGATACAGGGGTGGATTTGCCTTGGGTGAAAAACTGTTTTTT.

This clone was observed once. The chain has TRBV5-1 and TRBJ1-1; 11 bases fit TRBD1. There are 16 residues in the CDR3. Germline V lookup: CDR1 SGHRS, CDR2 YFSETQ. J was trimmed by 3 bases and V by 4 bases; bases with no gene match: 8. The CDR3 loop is CASSRGSGQGDTEAFF. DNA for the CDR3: TGCGCCAGCAGCCGGGGATCGGGACAGGGGGACACTGAAGCTTTCTTT. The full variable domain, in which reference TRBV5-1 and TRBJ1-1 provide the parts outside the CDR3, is KAGVTQTPRYLIKTRGQQVTLSCSPISGHRSVSWYQQTPGQGLQFLFEYFSETQRNKGNFPGRFSGRQFSNSRSEMNVSTLELGDSALYLCASSRGSGQGDTEAFFGQGTRLTVV.

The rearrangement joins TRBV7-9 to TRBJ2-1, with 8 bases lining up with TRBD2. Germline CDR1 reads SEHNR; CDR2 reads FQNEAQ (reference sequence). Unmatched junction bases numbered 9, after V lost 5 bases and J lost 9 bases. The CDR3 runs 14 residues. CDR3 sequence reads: CASSVSGIVVEQFF. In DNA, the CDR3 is TGTGCCAGCAGCGTTAGCGGGATAGTGGTTGAGCAGTTCTTC.

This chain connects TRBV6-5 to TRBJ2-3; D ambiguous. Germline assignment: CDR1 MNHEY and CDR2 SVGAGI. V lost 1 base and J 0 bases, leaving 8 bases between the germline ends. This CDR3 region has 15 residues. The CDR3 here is CASSYFSRSTDTQYF. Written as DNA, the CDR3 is TGTGCCAGCAGTTACTTCTCCCGGAGCACAGATACGCAGTATTTT.

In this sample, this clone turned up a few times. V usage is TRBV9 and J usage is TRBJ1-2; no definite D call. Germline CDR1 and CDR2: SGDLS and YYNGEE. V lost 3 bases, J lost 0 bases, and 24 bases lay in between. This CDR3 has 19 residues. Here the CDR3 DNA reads TGTGCCAGCAGCGGTAGCTACGTTGGGAGGAGACCAGCTAACTATGGCTACACCTTC. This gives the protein CASSGSYVGRRPANYGYTF.

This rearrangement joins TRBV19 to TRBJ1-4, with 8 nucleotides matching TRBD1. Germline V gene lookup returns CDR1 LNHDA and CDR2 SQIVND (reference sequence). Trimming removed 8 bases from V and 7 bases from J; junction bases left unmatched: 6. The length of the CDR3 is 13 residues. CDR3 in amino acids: CASATDRAEKLFF. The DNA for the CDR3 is TGTGCCAGTGCGACGGACAGGGCTGAAAAACTGTTTTTT.

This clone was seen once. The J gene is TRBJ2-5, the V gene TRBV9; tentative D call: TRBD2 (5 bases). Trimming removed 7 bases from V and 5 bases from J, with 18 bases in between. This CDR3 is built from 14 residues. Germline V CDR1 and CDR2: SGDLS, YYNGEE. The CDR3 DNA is TGTGCCAGCGGTCGCAGCGGCATCCGGGAGACCCAGTACTTC. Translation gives CASGRSGIRETQYF.